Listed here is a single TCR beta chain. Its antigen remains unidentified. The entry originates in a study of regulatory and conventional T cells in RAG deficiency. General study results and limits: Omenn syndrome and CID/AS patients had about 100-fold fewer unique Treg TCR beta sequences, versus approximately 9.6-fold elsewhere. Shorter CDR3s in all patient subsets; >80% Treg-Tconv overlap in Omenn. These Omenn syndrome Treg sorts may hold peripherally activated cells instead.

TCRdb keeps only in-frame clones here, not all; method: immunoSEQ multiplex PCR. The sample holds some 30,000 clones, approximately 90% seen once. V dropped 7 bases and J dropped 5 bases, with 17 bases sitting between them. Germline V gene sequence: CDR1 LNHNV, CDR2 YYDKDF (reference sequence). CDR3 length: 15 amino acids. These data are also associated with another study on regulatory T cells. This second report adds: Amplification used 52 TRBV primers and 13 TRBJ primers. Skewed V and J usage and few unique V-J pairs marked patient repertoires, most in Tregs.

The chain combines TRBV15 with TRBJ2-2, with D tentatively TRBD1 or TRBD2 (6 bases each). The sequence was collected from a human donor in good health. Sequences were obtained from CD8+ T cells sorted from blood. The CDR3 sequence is CATKNGWGATGELFF. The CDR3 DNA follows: TGTGCCACCAAGAATGGGTGGGGGGCTACCGGGGAGCTGTTTTTT.